Below, 5 T cell receptor beta chains from the same sample are listed, as sequenced in a study of technical replicates of blood from several donors. Measured with immunoSEQ multiplex PCR; TCRdb has only the in-frame clones, and not every one. The repertoire includes 95,000 to 100,000 clones, nearly 97% of them detected once, and 0.2% to 0.25% sits in the top ten. The sequencing input was T cells isolated from PBMCs. All receptors derive from a human donor in good health.

This chain connects TRBV11-2 to TRBJ2-2; no clear D. Germline values: CDR1 SGHAT, CDR2 FQNNGV. The CDR3 loop spans 13 amino acids. V shed 4 bases and J shed 7 bases, with 10 bases lying between them. CDR3 DNA: TGTGCCAGCAGCTCGTCCCGGGTCGGGGAGCTGTTTTTT. It codes for CASSSSRVGELFF. The full variable domain, with the rest looked up from reference TRBV11-2 and TRBJ2-2, is EAGVAQSPRYKIIEKRQSVAFWCNPISGHATLYWYQQILGQGPKLLIQFQNNGVVDDSQLPKDRFSAERLKGVDSTLKIQPAKLEDSAVYLCASSSSRVGELFFGEGSRLTVL.

The chain joins TRBV6-5 to TRBJ2-1; 8 bases fit TRBD1. V shed 6 bases and J 3 bases; nucleotides not matched to a gene: 7. From germline, CDR1 is MNHEY and CDR2 SVGAGI. This CDR3 contains 15 residues. In DNA form, the CDR3 reads TGTGCCAGCAGGTCGACAGGGGTCAACTACAATGAGCAGTTCTTC. Amino acids: CASRSTGVNYNEQFF.

V and J are TRBV7-3 and TRBJ1-2, with 8 bases fitting TRBD1. V lost 6 bases to trimming and J lost 0 bases; unmatched junction nucleotides: 27. The CDR3 length is 22 residues. Germline assignment: CDR1 SGHTA and CDR2 FQGTGA. The DNA of the CDR3 is TGTGCCAGCAGTCTAGCGTCCGTTATTCCGGGACAGGCCCCCTTAGCTAACTATGGCTACACCTTC. Its translation is CASSLASVIPGQAPLANYGYTF.

This chain connects TRBV30 to TRBJ1-1; 9 nucleotides match TRBD1. The germline V gene encodes CDR1 GTSNPN and CDR2 SVGIG (reference sequence). J was trimmed by 1 base and V by 2 bases; bases with no gene match: 2. CDR3 size: 14 residues. The CDR3 DNA is TGTGCCTGGAGTTCGGGACAGGGGAACACTGAAGCTTTCTTT. It codes for CAWSSGQGNTEAFF.

The chain combines TRBV5-1 with TRBJ2-5, with 8 positions matching TRBD1. V lost 2 bases to trimming and J lost 3 bases; unmatched junction nucleotides: 3. The CDR3 is 14 amino acids. Germline V lookup: CDR1 SGHRS, CDR2 YFSETQ. Written as DNA, the CDR3 is TGCGCCAGCAGCTTTGGGACAGGAGAAGAGACCCAGTACTTC. The encoded protein is CASSFGTGEETQYF.